This TCR beta chain was documented in a study of blood T cell repertoires in COVID-19. About the study: COVID-19 samples collected from the United States, Italy and Spain covered acute and convalescent phases. Nucleic acid was either cDNA or gDNA, and it came from T cells, B-cell-depleted T cells, or PBMCs.

The V gene end was trimmed by 5 bases and the J gene end by 7 bases; junction bases not matched to a gene: 5. Germline V gene lookup returns CDR1 SGHTA and CDR2 FQGTGA. CDR3 length equals 13 residues. Authors' analysis steps: Amplification from reference gene primers served as the basis for estimated nucleated cell counts. Clones were sequenced by immunoSEQ multiplex PCR, and TCRdb holds only the in-frame ones, with some missing. D and trimming come from the DNA, and the V and J calls and clone size come from that table. This table has hundreds of thousands of clones, 70% to 90% appearing once. Input material: peripheral blood. The rearrangement links TRBV7-3 to TRBJ1-5; 7 bases are a match to TRBD1. The source is a man between 18 and 35 years old with active or convalescent COVID-19. The CDR3 spells CASSIDRDQPQHF. DNA for the CDR3: TGTGCCAGCAGCATAGACAGGGACCAGCCCCAGCATTTT.